This T cell receptor (beta chain) was obtained from a study of Graves' ophthalmopathy and Graves' hyperthyroidism. Study background: Upon initial diagnosis and before any treatment, peripheral blood was collected. General study findings and limits: Most expanded clonotypes in thyroid above 0.001 frequency also showed up in blood.

Beta-chain TCR CDR3 regions were amplified from RNA transcripts. Second-round multiplex PCR followed a first-round RT-PCR using HTBI primers. TCRdb reanalysed the multiplex PCR reads using MiXCR and keeps one entry per CDR3 protein. The sample records a few hundred thousand distinct CDR3 sequences, about 17% being singletons. Other autoimmune diseases, uncontrolled infections, pregnancy and lactation each led to patient exclusion. PBMCs stemmed from over 8.5 ml of fresh peripheral blood. The table lists this clonotype with a count of one. Its antigen is not known. Germline CDR1 and CDR2: SGDLS and YYNGEE. The CDR3 extends over 13 amino acids. V gave up 0 bases and J gave up 4 bases, with 7 bases separating them.

Sequenced input: peripheral blood. The V call is TRBV9, the J call TRBJ1-1; unclear D gene. This sequence originates from a young woman with Graves' ophthalmopathy. CDR3 DNA sequence: TGTGCCAGCAGCGTAGATGATGGCACTGAAGCTTTCTTT. Protein: CASSVDDGTEAFF.